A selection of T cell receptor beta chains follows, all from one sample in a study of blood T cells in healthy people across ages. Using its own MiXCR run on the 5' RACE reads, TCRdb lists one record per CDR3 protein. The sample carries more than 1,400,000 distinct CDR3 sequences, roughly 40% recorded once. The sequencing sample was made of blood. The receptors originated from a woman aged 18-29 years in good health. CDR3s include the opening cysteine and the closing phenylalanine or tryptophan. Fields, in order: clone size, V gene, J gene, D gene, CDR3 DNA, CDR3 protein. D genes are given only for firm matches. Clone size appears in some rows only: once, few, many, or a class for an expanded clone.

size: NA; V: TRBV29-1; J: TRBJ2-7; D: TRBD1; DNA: TGCAGCGTCAGGACAGGGGCAGGGGAGCAGTACTTC; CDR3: CSVRTGAGEQYF
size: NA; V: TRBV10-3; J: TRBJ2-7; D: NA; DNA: TGTGCCATCAGTGGAAGTATGAGCGGTTCCTACGAGCAGTACTTC; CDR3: CAISGSMSGSYEQYF
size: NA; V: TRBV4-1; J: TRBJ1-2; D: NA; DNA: TGCGCCAGCAGCCAAGTAATAGCAGGGGCAGCATATGGCTACACCTTC; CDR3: CASSQVIAGAAYGYTF
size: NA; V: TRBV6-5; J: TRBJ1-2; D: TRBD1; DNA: TGTGCCAGCAGTTACTCGGGACAGCCTACGGTTGGCTACACCTTC; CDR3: CASSYSGQPTVGYTF
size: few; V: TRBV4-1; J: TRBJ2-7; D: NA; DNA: TGCGCCAGCAGCCAAGGAAGACTGGCCCCCTACGAGCAGTACTTC; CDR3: CASSQGRLAPYEQYF
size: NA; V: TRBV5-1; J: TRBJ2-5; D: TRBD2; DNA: TGCGCCAGCAGCCTGGGACTAGTAGAGGAGACCCAGTACTTC; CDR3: CASSLGLVEETQYF
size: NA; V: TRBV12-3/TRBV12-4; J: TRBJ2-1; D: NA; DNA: TGTGCCAGCAGTTTTCCGACCCCGGGTCTAAACAATGAGCAGTTCTTC; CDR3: CASSFPTPGLNNEQFF
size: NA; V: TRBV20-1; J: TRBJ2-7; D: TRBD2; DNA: TGCAGTGCTATTGGGGGGACTAGCGGAACTCTATACGAGCAGTACTTC; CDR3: CSAIGGTSGTLYEQYF
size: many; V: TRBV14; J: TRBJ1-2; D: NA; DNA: TGTGCCAGCAGCCCCCGGCAGGGAGGTATCTATGGCTACACCTTC; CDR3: CASSPRQGGIYGYTF
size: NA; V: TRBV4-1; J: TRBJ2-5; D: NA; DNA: TGCGCCAGCAGCCAAGGCGGGGGCCGCATTAGGTACCAAGAGACCCAGTACTTC; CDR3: CASSQGGGRIRYQETQYF
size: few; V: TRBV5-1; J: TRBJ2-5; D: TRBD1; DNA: TGCGCCAGCAGCTTGGGACAGGGGGCTTTAAGAGAGACCCAGTACTTC; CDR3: CASSLGQGALRETQYF
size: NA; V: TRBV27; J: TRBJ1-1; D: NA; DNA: TGTGCCAGCAGTTCCCTTTTCAGGGGCCGAGGGACTGAAGCTTTCTTT; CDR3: CASSSLFRGRGTEAFF
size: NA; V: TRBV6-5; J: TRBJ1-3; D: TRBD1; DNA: TGTGCCAGCAGAGAAGGGGGACAGGGTAGAAACACCATATATTTT; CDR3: CASREGGQGRNTIYF
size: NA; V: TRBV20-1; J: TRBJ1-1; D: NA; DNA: TGCAGTGCTCTTGACTATAGGGGGAACACTGAAGCTTTCTTT; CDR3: CSALDYRGNTEAFF
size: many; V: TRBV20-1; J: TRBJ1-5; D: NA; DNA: TGCAGTGCTAGACAACAGGGAAGTTTGTATCAGCCCCAGCATTTT; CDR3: CSARQQGSLYQPQHF
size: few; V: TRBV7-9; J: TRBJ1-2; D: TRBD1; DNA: TGTGCCAGCAGCACCGACAGGGGTTGGGATGGCTACACCTTC; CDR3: CASSTDRGWDGYTF
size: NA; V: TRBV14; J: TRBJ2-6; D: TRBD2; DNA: TGTGCCAGCAGCCAAGGGGGCAAGGGACTAGCGCTCCCTGGGGCCAACGTCCTGACTTTC; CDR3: CASSQGGKGLALPGANVLTF
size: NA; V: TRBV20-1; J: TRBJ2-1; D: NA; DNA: TGCAGTGCTAGAGGTCGGGCCTACGAGCAGTTCTTC; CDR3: CSARGRAYEQFF
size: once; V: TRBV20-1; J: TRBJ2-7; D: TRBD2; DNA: TGCAGTGCTAGGCCCGGGCTAGCGGGGGTTTACGAGCAGTACTTC; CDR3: CSARPGLAGVYEQYF
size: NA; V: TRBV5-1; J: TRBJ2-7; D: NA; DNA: TGCGCCAGCAGCCTTAAGTTCCATCGGATCAGCTCCTACGAGCAGTACTTC; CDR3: CASSLKFHRISSYEQYF
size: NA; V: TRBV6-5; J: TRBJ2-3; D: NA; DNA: TGTGCCAGCAGTTACTCGAGATCGAGGGGGGATACGCAGTATTTT; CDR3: CASSYSRSRGDTQYF
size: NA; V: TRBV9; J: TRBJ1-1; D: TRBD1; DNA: TGTGCCAGCAGTGGGACAGGGGGGAACACTGAAGCTTTCTTT; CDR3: CASSGTGGNTEAFF
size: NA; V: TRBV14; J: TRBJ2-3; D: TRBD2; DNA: TGTGCCAGCAGCCGGGCGGGAGTCGCAGATACGCAGTATTTT; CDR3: CASSRAGVADTQYF
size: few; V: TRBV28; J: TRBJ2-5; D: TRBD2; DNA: TGTGCCAGCAGTTTACGGCCACTAGCGGGGGAAGAGACCCAGTACTTC; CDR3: CASSLRPLAGEETQYF
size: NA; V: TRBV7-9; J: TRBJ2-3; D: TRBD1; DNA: TGTGCCAGCAGCTTAGCTCTGACCCGCACGACAGGGTGGGGGACAGATACGCAGTATTTT; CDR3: CASSLALTRTTGWGTDTQYF
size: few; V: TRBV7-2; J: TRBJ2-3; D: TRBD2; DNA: TGTGCCAGCAGCTTATGGCGGGGGAGCACAGATACGCAGTATTTT; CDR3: CASSLWRGSTDTQYF
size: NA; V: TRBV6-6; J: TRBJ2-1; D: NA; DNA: TGTGCCAGCAGTCGCGACTCCGGGGTCGATGAGCAGTTCTTC; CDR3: CASSRDSGVDEQFF
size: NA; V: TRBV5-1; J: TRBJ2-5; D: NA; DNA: TGCGCCAGCAGCTTGGCCGGAACTTCGGTTTCGGAGACCCAGTACTTC; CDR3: CASSLAGTSVSETQYF
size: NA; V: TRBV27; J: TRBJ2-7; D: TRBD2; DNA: TGTGCCAGCAGCCCTAGGGTCCTAGCGGGGGCCTACGAGCAGTACTTC; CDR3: CASSPRVLAGAYEQYF
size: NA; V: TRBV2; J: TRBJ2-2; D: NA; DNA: TGTGCCAGCGGGGTGATAGGGGACACCGGGGAGCTGTTTTTT; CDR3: CASGVIGDTGELFF
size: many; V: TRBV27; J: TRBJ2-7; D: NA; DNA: TGTGCCAGCAGCTTAAGAGGGGGCTACGAGCAGTACTTC; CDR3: CASSLRGGYEQYF
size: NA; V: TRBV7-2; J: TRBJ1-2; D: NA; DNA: TGTGCCAGCAGCTTAATCGGTCAGGAACCCTATGGCTACACCTTC; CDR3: CASSLIGQEPYGYTF
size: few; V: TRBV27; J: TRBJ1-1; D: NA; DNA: TGTGCCAGCAGTTTATATCGTAGGGAAACTGAAGCTTTCTTT; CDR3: CASSLYRRETEAFF
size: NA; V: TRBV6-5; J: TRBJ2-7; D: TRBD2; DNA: TGTGCCAGCAGCCCCTCATGGGAGGGCTACGAGCAGTACTTC; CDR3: CASSPSWEGYEQYF
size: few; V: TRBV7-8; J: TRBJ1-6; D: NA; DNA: TGTGCCAGCAGCTTAGCCTTCAGGCCAAGCTCCTATAATTCACCCCTCCACTTT; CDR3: CASSLAFRPSSYNSPLHF
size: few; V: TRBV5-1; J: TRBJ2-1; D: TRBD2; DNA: TGCGCCAGCAGCTTGGCCGGACTAGCGGGGGGGCCTTCTCCACACAATGAGCAGTTCTTC; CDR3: CASSLAGLAGGPSPHNEQFF
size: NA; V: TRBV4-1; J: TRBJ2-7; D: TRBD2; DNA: TGCGCCAGCAGCCGAGCGGGACCGTCACCCTACGAGCAGTACTTC; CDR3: CASSRAGPSPYEQYF
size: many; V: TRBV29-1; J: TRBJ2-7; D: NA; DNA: TGCAGCGTTGGGTGGGTCAGGGATGGCGAGCAGTACTTC; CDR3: CSVGWVRDGEQYF
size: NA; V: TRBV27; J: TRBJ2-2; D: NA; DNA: TGTGCCAGCAGTTGGGGCAGTAACACCGGGGAGCTGTTTTTT; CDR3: CASSWGSNTGELFF
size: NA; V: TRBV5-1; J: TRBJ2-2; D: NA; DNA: TGCGCCAGCAGCTTGGGGGGGACAACCCCGAACACCGGGGAGCTGTTTTTT; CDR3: CASSLGGTTPNTGELFF
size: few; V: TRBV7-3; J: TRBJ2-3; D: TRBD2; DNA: TGTGCCAGCAGCTCGACTAGCAAGGATACGCAGTATTTT; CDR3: CASSSTSKDTQYF
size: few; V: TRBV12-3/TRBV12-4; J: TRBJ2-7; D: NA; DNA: TGTGCCAGCAGTCTCCGAAGTGGTATGAGCTCCTACGAGCAGTACTTC; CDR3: CASSLRSGMSSYEQYF
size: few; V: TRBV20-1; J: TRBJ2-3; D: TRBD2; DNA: TGCAGTGCTAGTATCCCGGGGGGGCAAGCAGATACGCAGTATTTT; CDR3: CSASIPGGQADTQYF
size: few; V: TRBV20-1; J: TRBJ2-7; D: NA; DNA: TGCAGTGCTAGAGATCTTGGACAGAACTACGAGCAGTACTTC; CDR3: CSARDLGQNYEQYF
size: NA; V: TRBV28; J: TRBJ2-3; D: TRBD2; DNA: TGTGCCAGCAGTTTCCCAAGACTAGCGGGGAACACAGATACGCAGTATTTT; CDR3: CASSFPRLAGNTDTQYF
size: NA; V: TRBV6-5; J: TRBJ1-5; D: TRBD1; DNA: TGTGCCAGCAGTAAAACCGGGACAGGAAACAATCAGCCCCAGCATTTT; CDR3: CASSKTGTGNNQPQHF
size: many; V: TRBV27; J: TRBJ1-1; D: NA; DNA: TGTGCCAGCAGTCACGGGGACACTGAAGCTTTCTTT; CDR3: CASSHGDTEAFF
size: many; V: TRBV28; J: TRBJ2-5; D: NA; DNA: TGTGCCAGCAGTTTAGGTCGGCTAGAGACCCAGTACTTC; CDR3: CASSLGRLETQYF
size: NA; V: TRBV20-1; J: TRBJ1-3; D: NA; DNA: TGCAGTGCTTTGGACAGAGGAAACACCATATATTTT; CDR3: CSALDRGNTIYF
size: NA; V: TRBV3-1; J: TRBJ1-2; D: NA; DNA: TGTGCCAGCAGCCAATCAGGGTGGCCTGGCTACACCTTC; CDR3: CASSQSGWPGYTF
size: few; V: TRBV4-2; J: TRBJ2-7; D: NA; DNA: TGTGCCAGCAGCCGACGAGTGGATACCTACGAGCAGTACTTC; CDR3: CASSRRVDTYEQYF
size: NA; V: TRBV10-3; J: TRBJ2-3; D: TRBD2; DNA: TGTGCCATCAGTGAAGGCGACGGGGGGGTCCACGGTACGCAGTATTTT; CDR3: CAISEGDGGVHGTQYF